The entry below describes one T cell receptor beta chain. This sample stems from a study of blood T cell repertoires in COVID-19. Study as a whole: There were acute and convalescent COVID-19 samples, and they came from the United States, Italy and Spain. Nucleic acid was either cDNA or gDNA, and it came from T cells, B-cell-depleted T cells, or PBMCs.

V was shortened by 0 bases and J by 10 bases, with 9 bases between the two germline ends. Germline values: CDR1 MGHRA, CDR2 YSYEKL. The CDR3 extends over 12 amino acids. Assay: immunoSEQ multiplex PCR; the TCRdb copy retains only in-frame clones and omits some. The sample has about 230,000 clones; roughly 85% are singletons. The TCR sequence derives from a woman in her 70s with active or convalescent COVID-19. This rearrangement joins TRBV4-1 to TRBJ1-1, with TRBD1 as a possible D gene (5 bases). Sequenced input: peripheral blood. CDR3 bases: TGCGCCAGCAGCCAAGATCAGGGAAGAGCTTTCTTT. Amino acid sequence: CASSQDQGRAFF.